The 9 T cell receptor beta chains below come from one sample, sequenced in a study of blood T cell repertoires in COVID-19. The repertoire was sequenced with immunoSEQ multiplex PCR; TCRdb's copy has only in-frame clones and lacks some. The top ten clones hold approximately 1.8% of a sample with 100,000 or so clones, 85% of them seen once. The source material was peripheral blood. The receptors originated from a woman in her sixties or seventies with active or convalescent COVID-19.

The genes are TRBV6-5 and TRBJ1-3, with 7 nucleotides matching TRBD1. CDR3 size: 15 residues. Germline loops: CDR1 MNHEY, CDR2 SVGAGI. Trimming cost V 7 bases and J 0 bases; bases outside gene matches: 6. This chain's CDR3 is CASKRDRDSGNTIYF. The CDR3, as DNA: TGTGCCAGCAAGAGAGACAGGGACTCTGGAAACACCATATATTTT.

CDR3: CASRHDRVANEKLFF. DNA of the CDR3: TGTGCCAGCAGGCACGACAGGGTGGCTAATGAAAAACTGTTTTTT. The chain uses TRBV6-5 and TRBJ1-4, with 7 bases that match TRBD1. Trimming took 6 bases from V and 3 from J; bases not matched to a gene: 7. CDR1 is MNHEY and CDR2 is SVGAGI in the germline V gene. The CDR3 runs 15 residues.

This clone was picked up a small number of times. The rearrangement joins TRBV27 to TRBJ2-7; 8 nucleotides match TRBD1. Germline trimming cut 4 bases from V and 2 bases from J; bases unmatched to any gene: 4. This CDR3 comprises 14 residues. The germline V gene has CDR1 MNHEY and CDR2 SMNVEV (reference sequence). CDR3 coding DNA: TGTGCCAGCAGTTACAGGGGGTCACCCTACGAGCAGTACTTC. This encodes CASSYRGSPYEQYF.

The chain joins TRBV7-8 to TRBJ2-7, with TRBD2 matching over 9 bases. The trim removed 5 bases at V and 4 bases at J, leaving 12 bases unmatched. The germline CDR1 and CDR2 sequences are SGHVS and FQNEAQ. The CDR3 extends over 16 amino acids. CDR3 bases: TGTGCCAGCAGCCCGAGCCGGACTAGCGTGATTTACGAGCAGTACTTC. Its protein is CASSPSRTSVIYEQYF.

This chain connects TRBV7-9 to TRBJ2-3, with 15 bases lining up with TRBD2. The CDR3 is 15 residues long. Germline trimming cut 5 bases from V and 6 bases from J; bases unmatched to any gene: 3. Germline loops: CDR1 SEHNR, CDR2 FQNEAQ (reference sequence). CDR3: CASSPGTSGGDTQYF. Written as DNA, the CDR3 is TGTGCCAGCAGCCCCGGGACTAGCGGGGGGGATACGCAGTATTTT.

The CDR3 DNA sequence: TGTGCCAGCAGTGACCCCAGGCAGGGTAGCAATCAGCCCCAGCATTTT. Translated: CASSDPRQGSNQPQHF. The chain has TRBV25-1 and TRBJ1-5; weak D call: TRBD1 (5 bases). From germline, CDR1 is MGHDK and CDR2 SYGVNS. Between the trimmed V and J ends, which lost 3 bases and 0 bases, there was a span of 12 bases. CDR3 length: 16 amino acids.

This clone has just one count. V gene TRBV7-9 combines with J gene TRBJ1-2, with D possibly matching TRBD1 (5 bases). This CDR3 spans 14 amino acids. V was cut by 4 bases and J by 4 bases, with 13 bases left in between. Germline-derived CDR1 and CDR2 are SEHNR and FQNEAQ (reference sequence). This chain's CDR3 is CASSSEAGGYGYTF. The CDR3 DNA sequence: TGTGCCAGCAGCTCGGAGGCGGGGGGCTATGGCTACACCTTC.

The CDR3 sequence is CASSPQGLAEAFF. CDR3 coding DNA: TGTGCCAGCTCACCTCAGGGTTTGGCTGAAGCTTTCTTT. J is TRBJ1-1 and V is TRBV18; D may be TRBD1 (5 bases). Germline V gives CDR1 KGHSH, CDR2 LQKENI. The germline V and J ends were trimmed by 3 bases and 6 bases, with 11 bases remaining between them. CDR3 size: 13 residues.

The V and J genes are TRBV6-7 and TRBJ2-1; D is possibly TRBD1 (5 bases). TRBV6-7 falls under the ORF class, with uncertain function. The CDR3 totals 17 residues. V was cut by 1 base and J by 8 bases, with 21 bases left in between. CDR3 in DNA: TGTGCCAGCAGTTACTATGCAGCAGGGTCAAATAACGATGAGCAGTTCTTC. Residues: CASSYYAAGSNNDEQFF.